These T cell receptor beta chains were read from a single sample in a study of cytomegalovirus exposure and HLA in healthy donors. The repertoire was sequenced with immunoSEQ multiplex PCR; TCRdb's copy has only in-frame clones and lacks some. The table has about 77,000 clones, 75% to 80% seen once. The source material was PBMCs. These receptors were obtained from a middle-aged man in good health and CMV-seronegative. The CDR3 runs from the conserved cysteine through the conserved F or W. A D gene is named only where the DNA matches it firmly. Size is stated for part of the rows, as once, few or many counts, or as a class when the clone is expanded.

TGCAGCGTGACTCCCAACACTGAAGCTTTCTTT | CSVTPNTEAFF | . | TRBJ1-1 | TRBV29-1 | .
TGTGCCAGCAGCTTAGCGGCTAGCGGGATCTACGAGCAGTACTTC | CASSLAASGIYEQYF | . | TRBJ2-7 | TRBV7-2 | TRBD2
TGTGCCAGCAGGGGGCGGCCTTCCTACGAGCAGTACTTC | CASRGRPSYEQYF | . | TRBJ2-7 | TRBV13 | .
TGCGCCAGCAGCCAAGAGATGGGGCCGAACACTGAAGCTTTCTTT | CASSQEMGPNTEAFF | . | TRBJ1-1 | TRBV4-3 | .
TGCGCCAGCAGCCTTAGCGGGAGCGGTACCGGGGAGCTGTTTTTT | CASSLSGSGTGELFF | . | TRBJ2-2 | TRBV4-3 | TRBD2
TGTGCCAGCATCGCATCAGGGCGTAATCTCAATGAGCAGTTCTTC | CASIASGRNLNEQFF | . | TRBJ2-1 | TRBV6-5 | .
TGTGCCAGCGGGCCCGGGCCGGGATCCTACGAGCAGTACTTC | CASGPGPGSYEQYF | . | TRBJ2-7 | TRBV5-6 | .
TGCAGCGTTGTTGGGCAGCTAAATACGCAGTATTTT | CSVVGQLNTQYF | . | TRBJ2-3 | TRBV29-1 | .
TGTGCCAGCAGTCGATTTCGGACAGGGAGCTCCTACGAGCAGTACTTC | CASSRFRTGSSYEQYF | . | TRBJ2-7 | TRBV6-6 | TRBD1
TGTGCCAGCAGTCCGGGCTACACCTTC | CASSPGYTF | . | TRBJ1-2 | TRBV9 | .
TGCGCCAGCCTTCGACAGAGAATACAAGAGACCCAGTACTTC | CASLRQRIQETQYF | . | TRBJ2-5 | TRBV23-1 | .
TGCGCCAGCAGCACCTCTAGCGGGGCCGGGGAGACCCAGTACTTC | CASSTSSGAGETQYF | . | TRBJ2-5 | TRBV5-1 | TRBD2
TGCGCCAGCAGCCTTGACAGGCTACTAGCCAAAAACATTCAGTACTTC | CASSLDRLLAKNIQYF | . | TRBJ2-4 | TRBV4-1 | .
TGTGCCAGCAGTTTTAGGGGTAGGGGCTATAGCAATCAGCCCCAGCATTTT | CASSFRGRGYSNQPQHF | . | TRBJ1-5 | TRBV28 | .
TGTGCCACTGAAGCGGCAGCCCCATCGGAGGCGAGCGAGCAGTACTTC | CATEAAAPSEASEQYF | . | TRBJ2-7 | TRBV10-3 | .
TGTGCCAGCAGCTTGAACCCAGGGGCGAACACCGGGGAGCTGTTTTTT | CASSLNPGANTGELFF | . | TRBJ2-2 | TRBV5-6 | .
TGTGCCAGTAGTGCTACAGGCTCTGGAAACACCATATATTTT | CASSATGSGNTIYF | . | TRBJ1-3 | TRBV19 | .
TGTGCCAGCTCTCTTGACAGGGTGAACGTCTACGAGCAGTACTTC | CASSLDRVNVYEQYF | few | TRBJ2-7 | TRBV18 | TRBD1
TGTGCCAGTAGTGTGACAGGGGGCGGCGGCGGCTACGAGCAGTACTTC | CASSVTGGGGGYEQYF | . | TRBJ2-7 | TRBV19 | TRBD1
TGTGCCAGCAGCGACACCACTTACGAGCAGTACTTC | CASSDTTYEQYF | . | TRBJ2-7 | TRBV5-4 | .
TGCGCCAGCAGTGAGTCGAATAGGGGGACTGAAGCTTTCTTT | CASSESNRGTEAFF | . | TRBJ1-1 | TRBV10-2 | .
TGTGCCAGCAGCCAAGAGGCGCTAGCGGTTGAAGGTACGCAGTATTTT | CASSQEALAVEGTQYF | . | TRBJ2-3 | TRBV4-2 | TRBD2
TGTGCCAGCAGTGAAGCCTCGACAACCCACTATGGCTACACCTTC | CASSEASTTHYGYTF | . | TRBJ1-2 | TRBV6-1 | .
TGTGCCGGACGAGCAGGGGGAAACACCGGGGAGCTGTTTTTT | CAGRAGGNTGELFF | . | TRBJ2-2 | TRBV2 | TRBD1
TGTGCCAGCAGCCCCTTGGCTTACCAAGAGACCCAGTACTTC | CASSPLAYQETQYF | . | TRBJ2-5 | TRBV7-9 | .
TGTGCCAGCAGCAAGGGGAAAGAGACCCAGTACTTC | CASSKGKETQYF | . | TRBJ2-5 | TRBV11-3 | .
TGTGCCAGCAGCTTGTTGGGGGGAAGGACGAACACCGGGGAGCTGTTTTTT | CASSLLGGRTNTGELFF | once | TRBJ2-2 | TRBV5-6 | .
TGTGCCAGCAAGATGACTCTGGGTAGCTACGAGCAGTACTTC | CASKMTLGSYEQYF | . | TRBJ2-7 | TRBV6-1 | .
TGTGCCAGCAGTATTCGGACAAGTGCTACTGTTACTAATGAAAAACTGTTTTTT | CASSIRTSATVTNEKLFF | few | TRBJ1-4 | TRBV2 | .
TGTGCCAGCAGCCCGCTACGGGGGTGGGATACGCAGTATTTT | CASSPLRGWDTQYF | . | TRBJ2-3 | TRBV7-2 | .
TGCGCCAGCAGCCAAAGGGGTACAGGGGGCACCGGGGAGCTGTTTTTT | CASSQRGTGGTGELFF | . | TRBJ2-2 | TRBV4-3 | TRBD1
TGTGCCTGGAGGAAGACAGCGGATTGGAGGGACAACACTGAAGCTTTCTTT | CAWRKTADWRDNTEAFF | few | TRBJ1-1 | TRBV30 | .
TGTGCCAGCAGCGTAGCCTTATCCAGAAACAATGAGCAGTTCTTC | CASSVALSRNNEQFF | . | TRBJ2-1 | TRBV9 | .
TGTGCCAGCAGCAACCGGACAGGGGGCGCGCCAGATACGCAGTATTTT | CASSNRTGGAPDTQYF | . | TRBJ2-3 | TRBV7-9 | TRBD1
TGTGCCAGCAGTGAAGCGAGGCTAGCGGGAGGGGAGGAGTACTTC | CASSEARLAGGEEYF | . | TRBJ2-7 | TRBV6-1 | TRBD2
TGTGCCAGCAGCTCCATGGGGGGATGGTCAGATACGCAGTATTTT | CASSSMGGWSDTQYF | . | TRBJ2-3 | TRBV11-2 | .
TGTGCCAGCTCATACGCCTGGACAGTACACAGAAACTATGGCTACACCTTC | CASSYAWTVHRNYGYTF | . | TRBJ1-2 | TRBV18 | .
TGCGCCAGCAGCTTGGAGAGGGGGCCCAATGGCTACACCTTC | CASSLERGPNGYTF | . | TRBJ1-2 | TRBV5-1 | TRBD1
TGCGCCAGCAGTTTATCCTTCAATGAGCAGTTCTTC | CASSLSFNEQFF | . | TRBJ2-1 | TRBV5-1 | .
TGTGCCAGCAGCTCACCAGCGGGAGGACTCTCCTACGAGCAGTACTTC | CASSSPAGGLSYEQYF | . | TRBJ2-7 | TRBV5-5 | TRBD2
TGCGCCAGCAGCCAATTGGTAGATACTAGCTCCTACAATGAGCAGTTCTTC | CASSQLVDTSSYNEQFF | . | TRBJ2-1 | TRBV4-3 | .
TGTGCCAGCACCCTTCCGGGAGAGGGGGCTCGGGAGCAGTACTTC | CASTLPGEGAREQYF | . | TRBJ2-7 | TRBV6-6 | .
TGTGCCAGTAGTAGTCCGGGAGGAGAGGTCACCATATATTTT | CASSSPGGEVTIYF | . | TRBJ1-3 | TRBV19 | .
TGTGCCAGCAGCGTAGCCCCCCTTTATGGCTACACCTTC | CASSVAPLYGYTF | . | TRBJ1-2 | TRBV9 | .
TGTGCCAGCGGGGGGTGGAGCACTGAAGCTTTCTTT | CASGGWSTEAFF | . | TRBJ1-1 | TRBV9 | .
TGTGCCAGCGGAATCCCGAGCGGAGCGGGTAAATACGAGCAGTACTTC | CASGIPSGAGKYEQYF | . | TRBJ2-7 | TRBV27 | .